The 13 T cell receptor beta chains presented below share a single source sample, sequenced in a study of CD8 T cells in Susac syndrome. Reverse transcription of roughly 0.5 to 1 ug RNA used random hexamers. In TCRdb, the immunoSEQ multiplex PCR reads were re-called with MiXCR into one record per CDR3 protein. The sample records 90,000 or so distinct CDR3 sequences, approximately 92% being singletons. Sequences were obtained from CD8+ T cells from PBMCs. These receptors were taken from a human donor in good health.

The chain is built from TRBV6-1 and TRBJ2-1, with D possibly being TRBD1 or TRBD2 (5 bases each). The CDR3 sequence is 16 residues long. Per the germline V gene, CDR1 is MNHNS and CDR2 is SASEGT. The V gene lost 7 bases and the J gene lost 2 bases, with 18 bases spanning the gap. CDR3 DNA: TGTGCCAGCATGCCCATTGGGGACCCGACCTACAATGAGCAGTTCTTC. This gives the protein CASMPIGDPTYNEQFF.

In this sample, this clonotype turned up a few times. This chain links TRBV7-6 with TRBJ1-4, with 9 bases matching TRBD1. Per germline, CDR1 SGHVS and CDR2 FNYEAQ. The CDR3 spans 14 residues. V trimming: 5 bases; J trimming: 8 bases; junction bases outside the gene matches: 6. CDR3 protein: CASSPGQGGEKLFF. The CDR3 DNA sequence: TGTGCCAGCAGCCCGGGACAGGGTGGGGAAAAACTGTTTTTT.

The chain employs TRBV6-5 and TRBJ2-7, with 7 bases aligning to TRBD2. The J segment lost 3 bases and the V segment lost 4 bases, leaving 6 bases of the junction unmatched. Germline CDR1 is MNHEY and CDR2 is SVGAGI. This CDR3 comprises 14 residues. CDR3 in DNA: TGTGCCAGCAGTTTCGGGAGGCCAGACTACGAGCAGTACTTC. Translation: CASSFGRPDYEQYF.

The chain couples TRBV29-1 to TRBJ2-3; D gene unclear. The CDR3 length is 13 residues. The V end was cut by 2 bases, the J end by 0 bases, with 6 bases between. Germline V lookup: CDR1 SQVTM, CDR2 ANQGSEA. The CDR3 region has the DNA TGCAGCGTTGAATTGGACAGCACAGATACGCAGTATTTT. It yields the protein CSVELDSTDTQYF.

The CDR3 sequence: CSVEGWLAGLTDTQYF. The DNA for the CDR3 is TGCAGCGTTGAAGGTTGGCTAGCCGGTCTCACAGATACGCAGTATTTT. V usage is TRBV29-1 and J usage is TRBJ2-3; D might be TRBD2 (5 bases). The CDR3 loop spans 16 amino acids. The germline CDR1 and CDR2 sequences are SQVTM and ANQGSEA. Trimming left V 1 base short and J 2 bases short, with 16 bases between.

The chain uses TRBV12-3 or TRBV12-4 and TRBJ1-2; 7 bases fit TRBD1. The CDR3 covers 11 residues. Trimming at V came to 6 bases and at J to 12 bases, leaving 7 bases not matched to a gene. As DNA, the CDR3 is TGTGCCAGCAGCTCAAGACAGGGTCACACCTTC. Translated: CASSSRQGHTF.

The V gene is TRBV25-1, the J gene TRBJ1-6; D possibly corresponds to TRBD1 (6 bases). This CDR3 is built from 17 residues. With 0 bases removed from V and 7 bases from J, the gap between germline ends came to 16 bases. Germline CDR1 reads MGHDK; CDR2 reads SYGVNS. CDR3 sequence (DNA): TGTGCCAGCAGTGAATATCCAGGGGCGGGTAGCAATTCACCCCTCCACTTT. Its translation: CASSEYPGAGSNSPLHF.

The V gene is TRBV7-9, the J gene TRBJ1-1, with 7 bases matching TRBD1. The V gene's germline CDR1 is SEHNR and CDR2 FQNEAQ (reference sequence). The junction had 3 bases not matched to a gene; V was cut back by 3 bases and J by 8 bases. CDR3 length equals 12 residues. The CDR3 spells CASSLPGQEAFF. DNA for the CDR3: TGTGCCAGCAGCTTGCCGGGACAGGAAGCTTTCTTT.

This rearrangement joins TRBV27 to TRBJ1-6; no firm D call. Trimming pared 6 bases from V and 4 bases from J, leaving 7 bases between. Germline CDR1 MNHEY, CDR2 SMNVEV (reference sequence). This CDR3 has 13 amino acids. For the CDR3, the DNA is TGTGCCAGCAGCATCCGGTATAATTCACCCCTCCACTTT. This sequence encodes CASSIRYNSPLHF.

V is TRBV6-5 and J is TRBJ2-5; TRBD1 or TRBD2 may be the D gene (5 bases each). The V and J ends lost 5 bases and 3 bases respectively, with 10 bases between them. Looked up from germline, CDR1 is MNHEY and CDR2 is SVGAGI. The CDR3 spans 13 residues. The CDR3 bases are TGTGCCAGCAGTCGTCTGGGGGAAGAGACCCAGTACTTC. Protein product: CASSRLGEETQYF.

This rearrangement joins TRBV10-2 to TRBJ1-6; D is unclear. The CDR3 spans 14 residues. The V end lost 0 bases, the J end lost 8 bases, and 8 bases lay between the germline ends. Germline V gene sequence: CDR1 WSHSY, CDR2 SAAADI. The DNA for the CDR3 is TGCGCCAGCAGTGAGTCGGAAGGATATTCACCCCTCCACTTT. Protein product: CASSESEGYSPLHF.

CDR3 nucleotide sequence: TGTGCCAGCAGTTTCGCCGGAGTGGGTTCACCCCTCCACTTT. It translates to CASSFAGVGSPLHF. The chain carries TRBV12-3 or TRBV12-4 and TRBJ1-6; D remains ambiguous. The CDR3 loop spans 14 amino acids. V lost 3 bases, J lost 9 bases, and 12 bases lay in between.

The J gene is TRBJ2-2, the V gene TRBV12-3 or TRBV12-4, with D possibly TRBD2 on 6 matching bases. The length of the CDR3 is 13 residues. Trimming shortened V by 7 bases and J by 8 bases, and 14 bases separated the two germline ends. The CDR3 bases are TGTGCCAGCACCTTAGGAGCGGGTGGGGAGCTGTTTTTT. Translation: CASTLGAGGELFF.